This passage covers 16 T cell receptor beta chains from one sample sequenced in a study of molecular identifiers for immune sequencing clone quantification. TCRdb re-analysed the PCR reads in MiXCR, keeping a single row per CDR3 protein. Altogether a few hundred thousand distinct CDR3 sequences are present, about a fifth being singletons, with the ten largest covering roughly 0.81%. Sequenced material: naive CD8+ T cells from blood, with Jurkat cell RNA spiked in. Subset denoted: FACS-sorted CD8+CD4-CCR7+CD45RA+ naive T cells. The receptors stem from a human donor in good health. Some libraries in this study had Jurkat cell RNA spiked in.

Ten or more counts support this clonotype. DNA for the CDR3: TGTGCCAGCAGCTTGGATGTAGCGGGAGCGGCCGAGCAGTACTTC. Translation gives CASSLDVAGAAEQYF. The chain employs TRBV5-4 and TRBJ2-7; 9 nucleotides match TRBD2. Germline values: CDR1 SGHNT, CDR2 YYREEE (reference sequence). V shed 0 bases and J 6 bases; nucleotides not matched to a gene: 7. The CDR3 has 15 amino acids.

The CDR3 sequence: CASSKAGTSGPGGYEQYF. The CDR3 DNA reads TGTGCCAGCAGCAAAGCCGGGACTAGCGGCCCTGGCGGATACGAGCAGTACTTC. The gene calls are TRBV11-1 and TRBJ2-7; 11 bases are a match to TRBD2. The CDR3 consists of 18 residues. Germline CDR1 is SGHAT and CDR2 is FQDESV (reference sequence). V shed 5 bases, J shed 4 bases, and the junction held 16 bases outside the gene matches.

This clonotype was observed at least ten times. The chain links TRBV7-9 to TRBJ2-7; the match to TRBD1 covers 7 bases. The CDR3 is made up of 16 amino acids. Looked up from germline, CDR1 is SEHNR and CDR2 is FQNEAQ (reference sequence). The J segment lost 0 bases and the V segment lost 4 bases, leaving 9 bases of the junction unmatched. The CDR3 sequence is CASSSVGTASSYEQYF. The CDR3 bases are TGTGCCAGCAGCTCGGTAGGGACAGCGAGCTCCTACGAGCAGTACTTC.

The J gene is TRBJ2-4, the V gene TRBV5-4, with D possibly TRBD2 on 5 matching bases. Trimming pared 0 bases from V and 0 bases from J, leaving 16 bases between. The CDR3 is made up of 18 amino acids. Germline CDR1 reads SGHNT; CDR2 reads YYREEE (reference sequence). The CDR3 nucleotides are TGTGCCAGCAGCTTGGCCGGTTCAGGCGGACTAGCCAAAAACATTCAGTACTTC. This translates into CASSLAGSGGLAKNIQYF.

This chain connects TRBV12-3 or TRBV12-4 to TRBJ2-3; no definite D call. This CDR3 comprises 15 residues. V lost 6 bases and J 0 bases, leaving 13 bases between the germline ends. This CDR3 is CASRQRVPSTDTQYF. For the CDR3, the DNA is TGTGCCAGCAGGCAAAGGGTACCCAGCACAGATACGCAGTATTTT.

A word on this clonotype: A much larger clone is a single base away; this may be a read error. The V and J genes are TRBV6-5 and TRBJ2-5; TRBD2 might be the D (5 bases). The CDR3 contains 15 residues. Germline values: CDR1 MNHEY, CDR2 SVGAGI. The CDR3, as DNA: TGTGTCAGCAGTTACTCCGTGAATGGCGGGGAGACCCAGTACTTC. Protein product: CVSSYSVNGGETQYF.

This clonotype was counted ten times or more. V gene TRBV7-2 combines with J gene TRBJ1-5; D gene ambiguous. Trimming shortened V by 5 bases and J by 7 bases, and 15 bases separated the two germline ends. The CDR3 is 14 amino acids. Germline loops: CDR1 SGHTA, CDR2 FQGNSA. The CDR3 nucleotides read TGTGCCAGCAGCCCGTCGTTGGGTATCCAGCCCCAGCATTTT. This codes for CASSPSLGIQPQHF.

V is TRBV11-2 and J is TRBJ2-1; D could derive from TRBD1 or TRBD2 (6 bases each). The germline gives CDR1 SGHAT, CDR2 FQNNGV. This CDR3 has 14 residues. V gave up 5 bases and J gave up 6 bases, with 14 bases separating them. The CDR3 is CASSPVGGINEQFF. The CDR3 bases are TGTGCCAGCAGCCCCGTAGGGGGGATCAATGAGCAGTTCTTC.

The J gene is TRBJ2-1, the V gene TRBV28; TRBD2 might be the D (5 bases). This CDR3 comprises 15 residues. In germline, CDR1 is MDHEN, CDR2 SYDVKM. V shed 5 bases and J shed 1 base, with 12 bases lying between them. CDR3 residues: CASSQAVPSYNEQFF. The CDR3 region has the DNA TGTGCCAGCAGTCAAGCGGTACCTTCCTACAATGAGCAGTTCTTC.

The table lists this clonotype with many counts. This chain uses TRBV29-1 with TRBJ1-1, with TRBD1 matching over 7 bases. With 6 bases clipped from V and 6 bases from J, the junction kept 1 base outside the gene matches. Germline CDR1 SQVTM, CDR2 ANQGSEA. The CDR3 is made up of 10 amino acids. CDR3 nucleotide sequence: TGCAGCGTCACAGGGGCTGAAGCTTTCTTT. It yields the protein CSVTGAEAFF.

This clonotype showed up just a few times. The rearrangement joins TRBV7-8 to TRBJ2-3; 10 nucleotides match TRBD2. With V trimmed by 4 bases and J by 4 bases, 8 bases remained unmatched. This CDR3 is 16 amino acids long. The germline V gene has CDR1 SGHVS and CDR2 FQNEAQ. CDR3 nucleotides: TGTGCCAGCAGCTCCTCTAGCGGGGGCCTGTCAGATACGCAGTATTTT. Translation gives CASSSSSGGLSDTQYF.

With respect to this clonotype: A much larger clone sits a single nucleotide away, making a read error possible. V usage is TRBV5-6 and J usage is TRBJ1-1, with a weak D call TRBD1 (5 bases). Germline assignment: CDR1 SGHDT and CDR2 YYEEEE. This CDR3 has 14 residues. DNA of the CDR3: TGTGCCAGCAGCTTGGGGGGGTTTGGCACTGAAGCTTCCTTT. This translates into CASSLGGFGTEASF.

As regards this clonotype: A much larger clone differs by one base, so this may be a read error. The genes are TRBV5-6 and TRBJ2-3, with a tentative D call TRBD2 (6 bases). CDR1 and CDR2 (germline): SGHDT, YYEEEE. This CDR3 is built from 16 residues. The CDR3 protein is CASSLAGTGVKDTLYF. In DNA form, the CDR3 reads TGTGCCAGCAGCTTGGCCGGAACGGGAGTGAAAGATACGCTGTATTTT.

This clonotype appeared many times. This chain connects TRBV6-2 or TRBV6-3 to TRBJ1-1, with TRBD1 identical over 7 bases. Germline values: CDR1 MNHEY, CDR2 SVGEGT. Unmatched junction bases numbered 7, after V lost 8 bases and J lost 7 bases. This CDR3 is 12 amino acids long. In DNA form, the CDR3 reads TGTGCCAGCCAAACAGGGGCGGATGAAGCTTTCTTT. It codes for CASQTGADEAFF.

This clonotype was seen many times. The chain carries TRBV27 and TRBJ2-7, with 9 nucleotides matching TRBD1. Germline V gene data show CDR1 as MNHEY and CDR2 as SMNVEV (reference sequence). With V trimmed by 5 bases and J by 2 bases, 10 bases remained unmatched. The CDR3 extends over 16 amino acids. The CDR3 sequence is CASSLGTGISTYEQYF. DNA for the CDR3: TGTGCCAGCAGTCTGGGGACAGGGATAAGTACCTACGAGCAGTACTTC.

Of note for this clonotype: A much larger clone sits a single nucleotide away, making a read error possible. CDR3 sequence (DNA): TGCGCCACCAGCGACCGACGGCAAGAGACCCAGTACTTC. It specifies CATSDRRQETQYF. The rearrangement links TRBV5-1 to TRBJ2-5; no firm D call. CDR1 and CDR2 from the germline V gene are SGHRS and YFSETQ. This CDR3 is 13 amino acids long.